The 14 T cell receptor beta chains reported below all come from one sample, sequenced in a study of cytomegalovirus exposure and HLA in healthy donors. Both 60 Vbeta primers and 13 Jbeta primers went into the PCR. The assay was immunoSEQ multiplex PCR, and TCRdb's table has in-frame clones only and misses some. This sample's table reports 60,000 to 70,000 clones. Source material: PBMCs. All receptors come from a boy between 10 and 17 years old in good health and CMV-seronegative.

In DNA form, the CDR3 reads TGTGCCAGCAGTGAAGCCAGGGGGGCCACCGGGGAGCTGTTTTTT. It translates to CASSEARGATGELFF. The chain has TRBV2 and TRBJ2-2, with D perhaps TRBD1 (7 bases). Germline V gene sequence: CDR1 SNHLY, CDR2 FYNNEI. Trimming stripped 0 bases from V and 4 bases from J, with 9 bases between. There are 15 residues in the CDR3.

The V call is TRBV7-2, the J call TRBJ1-2; 8 nucleotides line up with TRBD1. This CDR3 region has 15 residues. CDR1 is SGHTA, CDR2 FQGNSA, per germline. J lost 4 bases, V lost 4 bases, and 8 bases had no gene match. CDR3 bases: TGTGCCAGCAGCTCCGGGACAGGCGAGGGCTATGGCTACACCTTC. It codes for CASSSGTGEGYGYTF.

The V gene is TRBV18, the J gene TRBJ1-2; D perhaps matches TRBD1 (6 bases). Germline V lookup: CDR1 KGHSH, CDR2 LQKENI. The CDR3 spans 13 residues. The V end was cut by 2 bases, the J end by 13 bases, with 17 bases between. The CDR3 bases are TGTGCCAGCTCACCAGGGCAAGAAACAGGGCGCACCTTC. Its translation: CASSPGQETGRTF.

The chain couples TRBV5-1 to TRBJ2-4; D possibly corresponds to TRBD2 (5 bases). Germline CDR1 and CDR2: SGHRS and YFSETQ. With 4 bases removed from V and 0 bases from J, the gap between germline ends came to 14 bases. The CDR3 sequence is 16 residues long. The CDR3 sequence: CASSAGLALAKNIQYF. CDR3 DNA sequence: TGCGCCAGCAGCGCGGGCCTTGCGTTAGCCAAAAACATTCAGTACTTC.

The chain uses TRBV9 and TRBJ1-3; 9 bases align to TRBD1. The CDR3 is 15 residues long. V was clipped by 0 bases and J by 2 bases; unmatched bases: 0. Germline-derived CDR1 and CDR2 are SGDLS and YYNGEE. This chain's CDR3 is CASSVDRGPGNTIYF. The CDR3 coding sequence is TGTGCCAGCAGCGTAGACAGGGGGCCTGGAAACACCATATATTTT.

The CDR3 DNA is TGTGCCAGCAGCTTAGCCCGGGAGCAGTACTTC. It codes for CASSLAREQYF. The chain employs TRBV7-9 and TRBJ2-7; D not resolved. Trimming took 0 bases from V and 7 from J, leaving 4 bases between them. Germline V gene data show CDR1 as SEHNR and CDR2 as FQNEAQ (reference sequence). This CDR3 comprises 11 residues.

The chain uses TRBV15 and TRBJ2-1, with 9 bases fitting TRBD2. The CDR3 has 17 residues. CDR1 and CDR2 (germline): LNHNV, YYDKDF (reference sequence). Losses at the gene ends were 4 bases for V and 2 bases for J; bases not matched to a gene: 9. The CDR3 nucleotides read TGTGCCACCAGCACGCGGAAGATAGCGGGAGCCTACAATGAGCAGTTCTTC. Translating gives CATSTRKIAGAYNEQFF.

The chain employs TRBV27 and TRBJ1-2; D is ambiguous. Germline V gene data show CDR1 as MNHEY and CDR2 as SMNVEV (reference sequence). CDR3 length: 15 amino acids. Deletions cut 3 bases from V and 4 bases from J, with 15 bases between. The CDR3: CASSFSGREGYGYTF. CDR3 nucleotide sequence: TGTGCCAGCAGTTTCAGCGGGCGCGAGGGCTATGGCTACACCTTC.

J is TRBJ1-5 and V is TRBV12-5; TRBD1 agrees at 8 bases. CDR3 length equals 14 residues. Germline assignment: CDR1 LGHNT and CDR2 FRNRAP. Losses at the gene ends were 6 bases for V and 6 bases for J; bases not matched to a gene: 7. The chain's CDR3 is CASGVGQGIQPQHF. CDR3 nucleotide sequence: TGTGCTAGTGGAGTAGGACAGGGAATTCAGCCCCAGCATTTT.

The rearrangement uses TRBV5-4 and TRBJ2-7, with D perhaps matching TRBD2 (6 bases). The CDR3 is made up of 15 amino acids. Germline loops: CDR1 SGHNT, CDR2 YYREEE (reference sequence). Between the trimmed V and J ends, which lost 3 bases and 5 bases, there was a span of 18 bases. CDR3 in DNA: TGTGCCAGCAGCTGGATGCTCGGAGGGGAGAACGAGCAGTACTTC. Encoded protein: CASSWMLGGENEQYF.

The rearrangement joins TRBV9 to TRBJ2-1, with 11 bases matching TRBD2. Trimming removed 4 bases from V and 9 bases from J; junction bases left unmatched: 9. CDR1 and CDR2 (germline): SGDLS, YYNGEE. CDR3 size: 15 residues. The CDR3 sequence: CASSPTSGSFGEQFF. The CDR3 DNA sequence: TGTGCCAGCAGCCCCACTAGCGGGAGCTTCGGTGAGCAGTTCTTC.

This chain joins TRBV6-1 and TRBJ1-3; 10 bases match TRBD1. The V gene end was trimmed by 2 bases and the J gene end by 5 bases; junction bases not matched to a gene: 9. The CDR3 runs 17 residues. In germline, CDR1 is MNHNS, CDR2 SASEGT. The CDR3 DNA sequence: TGTGCCAGCAGTGAAAGGGATTCGGGACAGGGGCGAAACACCATATATTTT. Protein sequence: CASSERDSGQGRNTIYF.

The chain uses TRBV5-4 and TRBJ2-3; 7 bases agree with TRBD1. Germline CDR1 SGHNT, CDR2 YYREEE (reference sequence). The CDR3 covers 13 residues. After removal of 4 bases from V and 5 bases from J, the junction contained 4 bases not matched to a gene. CDR3 in amino acids: CASSAPGGDTQYF. The CDR3 nucleotides read TGTGCCAGCAGCGCCCCAGGGGGAGATACGCAGTATTTT.

CDR3 in DNA: TGTGCCAGCAGCTTACAGGGACAGTGGATCTATGGCTACACCTTC. It specifies CASSLQGQWIYGYTF. This chain links TRBV7-9 with TRBJ1-2, with 7 bases lining up with TRBD1. The CDR3 sequence is 15 residues long. Unmatched junction bases numbered 7, after V lost 2 bases and J lost 4 bases. Germline CDR1 and CDR2: SEHNR and FQNEAQ (reference sequence).